This T cell receptor (beta chain) was found in a study of a mutant IDH1 vaccine in newly diagnosed glioma. Study in general: With temozolomide cycles, or 4-6 weeks after radiotherapy alone, vaccination was started. Earlier care involved radiotherapy, temozolomide, or both, and the majority received both. Study results and limitations: Immune responses induced by the vaccine were seen in 93.3% of patients, spanning multiple MHC alleles.

Clones were read by immunoSEQ multiplex PCR, and TCRdb kept only the in-frame ones, dropping some. Of 9,500 to 12,000 clones listed, around 88% are singletons. A word on this clone: Antigen unknown.

Time point indicated: week 23, last vaccination. The content of each vaccine dose was 300 ug of mutant IDH1 20-mer peptide, and topical imiquimod accompanied it. Tumors from donors were new WHO grade 3 or 4 IDH1-mutant astrocytomas with ATRX loss. The sequence derives from a woman in her thirties or forties with glioma. Some clones in this sample may be carry-over from other donors' samples. The sequencing here drew on PBMCs, taken from a glioma patient whose treatment included an IDH1 peptide vaccine.

CDR3 amino acids: CATSRVLPGQGRDEQYF. The CDR3 DNA reads TGTGCCACCAGCAGAGTTCTACCGGGACAGGGGAGAGACGAGCAGTACTTC. The chain uses TRBV15 and TRBJ2-7; 10 bases are a match to TRBD1. The CDR3 length is 17 residues. V was pared by 1 base and J by 5 bases, with 11 bases of the junction left unmatched. Germline CDR1 LNHNV, CDR2 YYDKDF (reference sequence).